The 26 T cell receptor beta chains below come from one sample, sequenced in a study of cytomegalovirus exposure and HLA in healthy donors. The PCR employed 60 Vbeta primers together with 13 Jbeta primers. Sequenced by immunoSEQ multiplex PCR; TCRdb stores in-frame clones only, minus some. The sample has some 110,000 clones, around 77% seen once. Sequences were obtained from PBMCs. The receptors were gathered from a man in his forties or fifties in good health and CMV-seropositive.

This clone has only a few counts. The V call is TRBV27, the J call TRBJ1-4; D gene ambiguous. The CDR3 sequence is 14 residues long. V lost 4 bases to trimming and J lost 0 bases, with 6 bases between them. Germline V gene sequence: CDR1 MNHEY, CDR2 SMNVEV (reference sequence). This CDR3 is CASSSLSTNEKLFF. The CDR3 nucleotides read TGTGCCAGCAGTTCCTTGTCAACTAATGAAAAACTGTTTTTT.

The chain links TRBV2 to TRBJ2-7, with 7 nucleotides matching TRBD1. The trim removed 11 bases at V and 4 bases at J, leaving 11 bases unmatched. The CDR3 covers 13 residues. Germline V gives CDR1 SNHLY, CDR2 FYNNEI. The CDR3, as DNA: TGTGCCTCCTCCGGGGACAGAGTTTACGAGCAGTACTTC. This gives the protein CASSGDRVYEQYF.

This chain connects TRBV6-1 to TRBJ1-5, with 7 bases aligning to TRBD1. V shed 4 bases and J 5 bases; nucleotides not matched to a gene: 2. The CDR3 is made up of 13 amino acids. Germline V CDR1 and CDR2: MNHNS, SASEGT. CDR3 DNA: TGTGCCAGCAGTGGAGACAGGGATCAGCCCCAGCATTTT. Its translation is CASSGDRDQPQHF.

The CDR3 DNA is TGTGCCATCAGGCCGGGACAGGGGAACGAGCAGTACTTC. Translation: CAIRPGQGNEQYF. The V and J genes are TRBV10-3 and TRBJ2-5; 10 bases align to TRBD1. The end of the DNA aligns better with TRBJ2-7, so the J call may be wrong. Germline loops: CDR1 ENHRY, CDR2 SYGVKD. This CDR3 comprises 13 residues.

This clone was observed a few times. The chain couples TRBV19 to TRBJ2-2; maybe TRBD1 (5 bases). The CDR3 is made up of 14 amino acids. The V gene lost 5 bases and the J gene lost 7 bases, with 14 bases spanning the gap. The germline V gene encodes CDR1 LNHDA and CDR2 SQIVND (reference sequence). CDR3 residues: CASSPFQGFGELFF. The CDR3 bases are TGTGCCAGTAGTCCTTTCCAGGGTTTCGGGGAGCTGTTTTTT.

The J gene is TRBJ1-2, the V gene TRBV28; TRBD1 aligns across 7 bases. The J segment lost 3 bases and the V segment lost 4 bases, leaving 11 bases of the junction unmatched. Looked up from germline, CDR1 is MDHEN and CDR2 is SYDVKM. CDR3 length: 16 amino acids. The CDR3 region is CASSSPRQGLYYGYTF. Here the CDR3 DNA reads TGTGCCAGCAGTTCACCACGACAGGGACTCTACTATGGCTACACCTTC.

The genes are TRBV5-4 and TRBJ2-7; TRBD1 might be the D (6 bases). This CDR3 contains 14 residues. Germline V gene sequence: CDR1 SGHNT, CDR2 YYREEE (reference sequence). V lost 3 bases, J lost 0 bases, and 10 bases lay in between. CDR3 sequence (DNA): TGTGCCAGCAGCTCGGGACAAAGCTCCTACGAGCAGTACTTC. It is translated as CASSSGQSSYEQYF.

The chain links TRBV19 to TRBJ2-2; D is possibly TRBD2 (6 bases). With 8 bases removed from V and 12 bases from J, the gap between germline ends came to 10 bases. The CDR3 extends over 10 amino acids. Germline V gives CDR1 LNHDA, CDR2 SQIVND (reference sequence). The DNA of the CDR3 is TGTGCCAGTCTGGGAGGTCAGCTGTTTTTT. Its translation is CASLGGQLFF.

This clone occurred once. For the CDR3, the DNA is TGTGCCAGCAGCGTAGAGGGTAGCGGGAGAGGTGATACGCAGTATTTT. Translation: CASSVEGSGRGDTQYF. The chain carries TRBV9 and TRBJ2-3; TRBD2 matches at 9 bases. Germline-derived CDR1 and CDR2 are SGDLS and YYNGEE. The V gene end was trimmed by 0 bases and the J gene end by 6 bases; junction bases not matched to a gene: 8. This CDR3 comprises 16 residues.

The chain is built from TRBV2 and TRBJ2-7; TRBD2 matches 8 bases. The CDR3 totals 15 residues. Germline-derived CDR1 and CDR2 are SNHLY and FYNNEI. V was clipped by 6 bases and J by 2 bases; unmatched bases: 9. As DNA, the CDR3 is TGTGCCAGCAGGGAACTAGCGGAAGTCCCCTACGAGCAGTACTTC. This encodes CASRELAEVPYEQYF.

Here the CDR3 DNA reads TGTGCCAGCAGTGATTGGACAGGTCTTAACACTGAAGCTTTCTTT. It is translated as CASSDWTGLNTEAFF. V gene TRBV2 combines with J gene TRBJ1-1, with 7 bases aligning to TRBD1. Trimming took 3 bases from V and 2 from J; bases not matched to a gene: 6. Germline values: CDR1 SNHLY, CDR2 FYNNEI. There are 15 residues in the CDR3.

The CDR3 nucleotides read TGTGCCAGCAGCTCAGACCTCGTTAGACAGTTCTCAATCAGCCATTTT. Its protein product is CASSSDLVRQFSISHF. This chain joins TRBV5-8 and TRBJ1-5, with a weak D call TRBD1 (5 bases). Trimming stripped 3 bases from V and 16 bases from J, with 29 bases between. The CDR3 consists of 16 residues. Looked up from germline, CDR1 is SGHTS and CDR2 is YDEGEE.

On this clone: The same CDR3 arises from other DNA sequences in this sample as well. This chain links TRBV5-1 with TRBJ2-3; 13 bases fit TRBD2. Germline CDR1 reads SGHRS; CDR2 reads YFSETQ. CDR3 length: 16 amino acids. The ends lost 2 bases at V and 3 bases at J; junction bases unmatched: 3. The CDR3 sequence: CASSLPGLAGTDTQYF. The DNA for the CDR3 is TGCGCCAGCAGCTTACCGGGACTAGCGGGAACAGATACGCAGTATTTT.

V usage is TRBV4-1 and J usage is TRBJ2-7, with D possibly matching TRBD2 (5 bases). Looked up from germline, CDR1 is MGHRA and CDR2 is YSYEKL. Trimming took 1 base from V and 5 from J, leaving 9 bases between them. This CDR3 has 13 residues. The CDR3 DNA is TGCGCCAGCAGCCAAGTTAGAGGGAACGAGCAGTACTTC. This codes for CASSQVRGNEQYF.

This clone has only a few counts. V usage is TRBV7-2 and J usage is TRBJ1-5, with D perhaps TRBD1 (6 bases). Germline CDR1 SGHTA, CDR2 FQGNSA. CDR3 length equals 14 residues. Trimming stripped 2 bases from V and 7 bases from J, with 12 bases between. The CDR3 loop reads CASSLQGLGQPQHF. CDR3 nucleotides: TGTGCCAGCAGCTTACAGGGGTTGGGGCAGCCCCAGCATTTT. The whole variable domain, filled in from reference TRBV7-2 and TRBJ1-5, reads GAGVSQSPSNKVTEKGKDVELRCDPISGHTALYWYRQSLGQGLEFLIYFQGNSAPDKSGLPSDRFSAERTGGSVSTLTIQRTQQEDSAVYLCASSLQGLGQPQHFGDGTRLSIL.

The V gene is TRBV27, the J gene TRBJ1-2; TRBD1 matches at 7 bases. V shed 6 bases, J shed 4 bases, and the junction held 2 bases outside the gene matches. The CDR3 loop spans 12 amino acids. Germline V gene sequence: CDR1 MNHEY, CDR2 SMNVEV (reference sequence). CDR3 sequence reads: CASRGQSYGYTF. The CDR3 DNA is TGTGCCAGCAGGGGACAGAGCTATGGCTACACCTTC.

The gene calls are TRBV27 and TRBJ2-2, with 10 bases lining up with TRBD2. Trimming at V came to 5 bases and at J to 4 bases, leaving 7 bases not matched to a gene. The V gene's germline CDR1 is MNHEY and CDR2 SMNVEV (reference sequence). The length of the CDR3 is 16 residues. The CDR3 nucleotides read TGTGCCAGCAGTCTCCTAGCGGGAGCGATCACCGGGGAGCTGTTTTTT. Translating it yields CASSLLAGAITGELFF.

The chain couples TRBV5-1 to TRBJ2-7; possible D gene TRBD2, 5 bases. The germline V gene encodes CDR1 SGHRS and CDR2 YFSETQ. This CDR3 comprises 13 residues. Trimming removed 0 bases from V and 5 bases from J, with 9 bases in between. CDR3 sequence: CASSLGAGNEQYF. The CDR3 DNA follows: TGCGCCAGCAGCTTGGGGGCGGGCAACGAGCAGTACTTC.

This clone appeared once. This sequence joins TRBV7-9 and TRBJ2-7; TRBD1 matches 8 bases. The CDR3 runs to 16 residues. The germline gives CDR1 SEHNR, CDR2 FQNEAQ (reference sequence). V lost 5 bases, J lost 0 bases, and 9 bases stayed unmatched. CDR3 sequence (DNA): TGTGCCAGCAGCGGGCAGACAGGGGAAGACTCCTACGAGCAGTACTTC. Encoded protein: CASSGQTGEDSYEQYF. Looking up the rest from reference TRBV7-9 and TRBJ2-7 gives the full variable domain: DTGVSQNPRHKITKRGQNVTFRCDPISEHNRLYWYRQTLGQGPEFLTYFQNEAQLEKSRLLSDRFSAERPKGSFSTLEIQRTEQGDSAMYLCASSGQTGEDSYEQYFGPGTRLTVT.

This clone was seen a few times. The CDR3 sequence is CASSKQGTSLDNEQFF. The CDR3 DNA reads as TGTGCCAGCAGCAAACAGGGTACGTCCCTCGACAATGAGCAGTTCTTC. The chain joins TRBV7-2 to TRBJ2-1; D is perhaps TRBD1 (6 bases). The CDR3 extends over 16 amino acids. With 5 bases removed from V and 5 bases from J, the gap between germline ends came to 19 bases. Germline values: CDR1 SGHTA, CDR2 FQGNSA.

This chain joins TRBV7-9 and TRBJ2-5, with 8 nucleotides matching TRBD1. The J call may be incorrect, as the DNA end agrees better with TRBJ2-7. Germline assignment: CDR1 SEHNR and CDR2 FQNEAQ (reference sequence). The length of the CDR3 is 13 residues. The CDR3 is CASRYTGGYEQYF. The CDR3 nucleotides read TGTGCCAGCAGATATACAGGGGGCTACGAGCAGTACTTC.

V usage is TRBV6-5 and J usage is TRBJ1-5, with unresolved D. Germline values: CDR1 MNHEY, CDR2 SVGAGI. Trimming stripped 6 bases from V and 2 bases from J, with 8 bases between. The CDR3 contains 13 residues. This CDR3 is CASRGPGNQPQHF. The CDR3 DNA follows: TGTGCCAGCAGGGGCCCGGGCAATCAGCCCCAGCATTTT.

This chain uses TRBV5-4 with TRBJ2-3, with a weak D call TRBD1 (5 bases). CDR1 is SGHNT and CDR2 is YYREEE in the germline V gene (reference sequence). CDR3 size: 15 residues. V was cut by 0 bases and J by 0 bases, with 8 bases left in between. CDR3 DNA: TGTGCCAGCAGCTTGGCCAGGGCTAGCACAGATACGCAGTATTTT. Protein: CASSLARASTDTQYF.

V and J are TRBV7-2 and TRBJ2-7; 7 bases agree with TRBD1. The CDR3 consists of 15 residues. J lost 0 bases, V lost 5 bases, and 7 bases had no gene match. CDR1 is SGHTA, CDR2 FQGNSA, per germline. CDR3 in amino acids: CASSNHRDSSYEQYF. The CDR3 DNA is TGTGCCAGCAGCAACCACCGGGACAGCTCCTACGAGCAGTACTTC.

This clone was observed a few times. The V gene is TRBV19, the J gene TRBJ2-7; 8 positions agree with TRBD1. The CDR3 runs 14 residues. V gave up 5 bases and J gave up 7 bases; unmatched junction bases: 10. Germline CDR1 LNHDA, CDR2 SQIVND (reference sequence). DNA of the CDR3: TGTGCCAGTAGTTACGACAGGGGAGTGAGGGAGCAGTACTTC. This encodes CASSYDRGVREQYF.

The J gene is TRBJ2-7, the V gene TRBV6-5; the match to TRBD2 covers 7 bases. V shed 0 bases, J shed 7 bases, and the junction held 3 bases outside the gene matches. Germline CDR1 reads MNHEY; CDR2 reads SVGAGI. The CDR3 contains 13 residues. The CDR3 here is CASSYSGGREQYF. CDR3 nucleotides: TGTGCCAGCAGTTACTCGGGGGGGAGAGAGCAGTACTTC.